A single sample gave rise to the 28 T cell receptor beta chains below, sequenced in a study of T cell responses to AZD1222 COVID-19 vaccine. Produced via immunoSEQ multiplex PCR; TCRdb's table is partial and in-frame only. Here the sample spans about 140,000 clones, around 90% being singletons. Sample: peripheral blood, taken on day 0 of AZD1222 vaccination. The receptors derive from an adult in good health.

The rearrangement joins TRBV6-4 to TRBJ2-3; 9 bases line up with TRBD2. The CDR3 has 15 residues. J gave up 1 base and V 2 bases, and 1 base lay outside the gene matches. Germline CDR1 is MRHNA and CDR2 is SNTAGT. The CDR3 DNA is TGTGCCAGCAGTGACGGCGGGGGGGGCACAGATACGCAGTATTTT. It yields the protein CASSDGGGGTDTQYF.

CDR3 residues: CASSMGQGRGYNEQFF. CDR3 DNA sequence: TGTGCCAGTAGTATGGGACAGGGAAGGGGCTACAATGAGCAGTTCTTC. The chain is built from TRBV19 and TRBJ2-1, with 9 bases identical to TRBD1. Germline V gene data show CDR1 as LNHDA and CDR2 as SQIVND (reference sequence). The CDR3 totals 16 residues. After removal of 3 bases from V and 3 bases from J, the junction contained 6 bases not matched to a gene.

The chain couples TRBV10-2 to TRBJ1-1, with D unresolved. The ends were cut back, 7 bases at V and 1 base at J, with 10 bases in the middle. The length of the CDR3 is 13 residues. The germline V gene encodes CDR1 WSHSY and CDR2 SAAADI. CDR3 nucleotides: TGCGCCAGCAATTTCGGAGCGAACACTGAAGCTTTCTTT. Its protein is CASNFGANTEAFF.

The chain combines TRBV5-1 with TRBJ1-1; the match to TRBD1 covers 9 bases. This CDR3 contains 16 residues. V lost 4 bases and J lost 0; bases outside the gene matches: 7. The germline V gene has CDR1 SGHRS and CDR2 YFSETQ. CDR3 DNA: TGCGCCAGCAGCCCGGCCGGGACAGGGTTGAACACTGAAGCTTTCTTT. This codes for CASSPAGTGLNTEAFF.

This clone was seen just once. This chain joins TRBV7-9 and TRBJ2-1; unclear D gene. The germline V and J ends were trimmed by 1 base and 8 bases, with 9 bases remaining between them. The germline V gene has CDR1 SEHNR and CDR2 FQNEAQ (reference sequence). CDR3 size: 13 residues. The CDR3 region is CASSLGTPDEQFF. CDR3 coding DNA: TGTGCCAGCAGCTTAGGTACCCCGGATGAGCAGTTCTTC.

The chain has TRBV30 and TRBJ1-2; D is undetermined. CDR3 length: 13 amino acids. In germline, CDR1 is GTSNPN, CDR2 SVGIG (reference sequence). V lost 3 bases to trimming and J lost 0 bases, with 8 bases between them. The CDR3 here is CAWRPVANYGYTF. The CDR3, as DNA: TGTGCCTGGAGACCAGTAGCTAACTATGGCTACACCTTC.

The chain couples TRBV7-9 to TRBJ1-2, with D possibly being TRBD1 (5 bases). CDR1 and CDR2 (germline): SEHNR, FQNEAQ (reference sequence). This CDR3 has 14 residues. V lost 7 bases to trimming and J lost 6 bases, with 18 bases between them. This CDR3 reads CASTSPRGAHGYTF. DNA of the CDR3: TGTGCCAGCACGAGTCCCCGAGGGGCCCATGGCTACACCTTC. The full variable domain, completed using reference TRBV7-9 and TRBJ1-2, is DTGVSQNPRHKITKRGQNVTFRCDPISEHNRLYWYRQTLGQGPEFLTYFQNEAQLEKSRLLSDRFSAERPKGSFSTLEIQRTEQGDSAMYLCASTSPRGAHGYTFGSGTRLTVV.

The chain links TRBV6-2 or TRBV6-3 to TRBJ1-1; 10 bases are a match to TRBD1. V was clipped by 4 bases and J by 7 bases; unmatched bases: 6. The germline V gene has CDR1 MNHEY and CDR2 SVGEGT. The length of the CDR3 is 14 residues. The CDR3 reads CASSSGQGRSEAFF. The CDR3 DNA follows: TGTGCCAGCAGTTCGGGACAGGGGCGCAGTGAAGCTTTCTTT.

V usage is TRBV19 and J usage is TRBJ1-2, with D possibly TRBD1 on 6 matching bases. V gave up 9 bases and J gave up 8 bases, with 19 bases separating them. This CDR3 contains 13 residues. Germline CDR1 LNHDA, CDR2 SQIVND (reference sequence). In DNA, the CDR3 is TGTGCCAGCGACGGGGGCACAGGGTTGGGCTACACCTTC. Protein product: CASDGGTGLGYTF. The variable domain in full, completed from reference TRBV19 and TRBJ1-2, reads DGGITQSPKYLFRKEGQNVTLSCEQNLNHDAMYWYRQDPGQGLRLIYYSQIVNDFQKGDIAEGYSVSREKKESFPLTVTSAQKNPTAFYLCASDGGTGLGYTFGSGTRLTVV.

The chain recombines TRBV6-6 with TRBJ2-2, with D perhaps assigned TRBD1 or TRBD2 (6 bases each). V lost 6 bases, J lost 1 base, and 9 bases lay in between. The germline CDR1 and CDR2 sequences are MNHNY and SVGAGI (reference sequence). The CDR3 contains 14 residues. The CDR3 region has the DNA TGTGCCAGCAGGGCGGGACAGAACACCGGGGAGCTGTTTTTT. It yields the protein CASRAGQNTGELFF.

This clone appeared a few times. The J gene is TRBJ2-7, the V gene TRBV5-6, with D possibly matching TRBD2 (6 bases). The V end was cut by 3 bases, the J end by 6 bases, with 19 bases between. Germline V lookup: CDR1 SGHDT, CDR2 YYEEEE. The CDR3 extends over 15 amino acids. CDR3 nucleotides: TGTGCCAGCAGCTCCGGGGGACCGTTCGTGCGCGAGCAGTACTTC. Translating gives CASSSGGPFVREQYF.

This chain joins TRBV7-9 and TRBJ2-7; D gene ambiguous. V dropped 6 bases and J dropped 3 bases, with 9 bases sitting between them. Per the germline V gene, CDR1 is SEHNR and CDR2 is FQNEAQ (reference sequence). There are 12 residues in the CDR3. The CDR3 nucleotides are TGTGCCAGCAGTTCTGCCAGCTACGAGCAGTACTTC. It is translated as CASSSASYEQYF.

This chain links TRBV5-1 with TRBJ2-2, with D perhaps matching TRBD1 (5 bases). The CDR3 has 17 amino acids. V gave up 0 bases and J gave up 0 bases, with 12 bases separating them. Germline lookup yields CDR1 SGHRS and CDR2 YFSETQ. In DNA, the CDR3 is TGCGCCAGCAGCTTGGTCGCAGGGATATCGAACACCGGGGAGCTGTTTTTT. Amino acid sequence: CASSLVAGISNTGELFF.

The V and J genes are TRBV19 and TRBJ2-7; 7 bases fit TRBD2. The CDR3 length is 14 residues. CDR1 and CDR2 (germline): LNHDA, SQIVND (reference sequence). The V and J ends lost 3 bases and 1 base, in that order; junction bases with no gene match: 3. The CDR3 region is CASSMKAGSYEQYF. The CDR3 bases are TGTGCCAGTAGTATGAAAGCGGGGTCCTACGAGCAGTACTTC.

This clone was recorded only once. CDR3 loop: CAISSLENTEAFF. CDR3 nucleotides: TGTGCCATCAGTTCTCTTGAAAACACTGAAGCTTTCTTT. The chain employs TRBV10-3 and TRBJ1-1; D remains unclear. Germline V CDR1 and CDR2: ENHRY, SYGVKD. With 5 bases removed from V and 2 bases from J, the gap between germline ends came to 9 bases. The CDR3 spans 13 residues.

This chain connects TRBV19 to TRBJ1-5; D remains ambiguous. This CDR3 is 14 amino acids long. CDR1 is LNHDA, CDR2 SQIVND, per germline (reference sequence). Between the trimmed V and J ends, which lost 7 bases and 3 bases, there was a span of 13 bases. CDR3 amino acids: CASKGEPYNQPQHF. For the CDR3, the DNA is TGTGCCAGTAAGGGCGAACCTTACAATCAGCCCCAGCATTTT.

This sequence joins TRBV25-1 and TRBJ1-1, with 8 bases aligning to TRBD1. In germline, CDR1 is MGHDK, CDR2 SYGVNS. The J segment lost 4 bases and the V segment lost 4 bases, leaving 5 bases of the junction unmatched. This CDR3 is built from 14 residues. CDR3 DNA: TGTGCCAGCAGTGCCTTACAGGGGGTCACTGAAGCTTTCTTT. Translated: CASSALQGVTEAFF.

J is TRBJ1-5 and V is TRBV19; 7 positions agree with TRBD1. The germline CDR1 and CDR2 sequences are LNHDA and SQIVND (reference sequence). This CDR3 is 15 amino acids long. The V gene end was trimmed by 1 base and the J gene end by 5 bases; junction bases not matched to a gene: 5. The CDR3 coding sequence is TGTGCCAGTAGTATAGTGGACAGGAGCTATCAGCCCCAGCATTTT. Protein sequence: CASSIVDRSYQPQHF. The full variable domain, in which reference TRBV19 and TRBJ1-5 provide the parts outside the CDR3, is DGGITQSPKYLFRKEGQNVTLSCEQNLNHDAMYWYRQDPGQGLRLIYYSQIVNDFQKGDIAEGYSVSREKKESFPLTVTSAQKNPTAFYLCASSIVDRSYQPQHFGDGTRLSIL.

The gene calls are TRBV4-1 and TRBJ1-4, with no clear D. V lost 4 bases and J 7 bases, leaving 7 bases between the germline ends. This CDR3 is built from 12 residues. The germline CDR1 and CDR2 sequences are MGHRA and YSYEKL. The CDR3 DNA reads as TGCGCCAGCAGCCCTGTGGGTGAAAAACTGTTTTTT. Protein sequence: CASSPVGEKLFF.

The chain employs TRBV6-6 and TRBJ2-7; D unclear. CDR3 length: 14 amino acids. Per the germline V gene, CDR1 is MNHNY and CDR2 is SVGAGI (reference sequence). Trimming removed 2 bases at V and 6 bases at J, with 14 bases between. DNA for the CDR3: TGTGCCAGCAGTTACGGCGGCACCCCCGTCGAGCAGTACTTC. It is translated as CASSYGGTPVEQYF.

The chain joins TRBV11-2 to TRBJ1-1; a possible D gene is TRBD1 (6 bases). The CDR3 loop spans 16 amino acids. The V gene's germline CDR1 is SGHAT and CDR2 FQNNGV. The V end was cut by 2 bases, the J end by 1 base, with 14 bases between. In DNA form, the CDR3 reads TGTGCCAGCAGCTTATGGGGGGGGCTTCGGAACACTGAAGCTTTCTTT. Translated, it gives CASSLWGGLRNTEAFF.

V usage is TRBV18 and J usage is TRBJ1-1; no definite D call. The V end was cut by 0 bases, the J end by 5 bases, with 13 bases between. Germline CDR1 is KGHSH and CDR2 is LQKENI. This CDR3 spans 15 amino acids. CDR3 DNA: TGTGCCAGCTCACCACCGGCGGTGATCCAAACTGAAGCTTTCTTT. It translates to CASSPPAVIQTEAFF. Looking up the rest from reference TRBV18 and TRBJ1-1 gives the full variable domain: NAGVMQNPRHLVRRRGQEARLRCSPMKGHSHVYWYRQLPEEGLKFMVYLQKENIIDESGMPKERFSAEFPKEGPSILRIQQVVRGDSAAYFCASSPPAVIQTEAFFGQGTRLTVV.

The V call is TRBV13, the J call TRBJ1-1; D gene ambiguous. In germline, CDR1 is PRHDT, CDR2 FYEKMQ (reference sequence). The CDR3 totals 14 residues. V dropped 5 bases and J dropped 0 bases, with 10 bases sitting between them. The CDR3 DNA sequence: TGTGCCAGCAGCCGGACTGATATGAACACTGAAGCTTTCTTT. Residues: CASSRTDMNTEAFF.

This clone was detected only once. The chain recombines TRBV5-5 with TRBJ1-5; weak D call: TRBD1 (6 bases). This CDR3 is built from 16 residues. Per the germline V gene, CDR1 is SGHKS and CDR2 is YYEKEE (reference sequence). V was pared by 0 bases and J by 4 bases, with 14 bases between. CDR3 protein: CASSLGPGHSNQPQHF. CDR3 nucleotides: TGTGCCAGCAGCTTGGGTCCGGGACACTCTAATCAGCCCCAGCATTTT.

The chain uses TRBV28 and TRBJ1-2; 8 positions match TRBD1. Germline values: CDR1 MDHEN, CDR2 SYDVKM. The CDR3 has 18 amino acids. V was clipped by 1 base and J by 4 bases; unmatched bases: 14. The CDR3 spells CASSLSSREGRGLYGYTF. In DNA, the CDR3 is TGTGCCAGCAGTTTATCTTCTAGGGAGGGCAGGGGGCTCTATGGCTACACCTTC.

The rearrangement links TRBV4-2 to TRBJ1-1, with 7 bases identical to TRBD1. Trimming at V came to 2 bases and at J to 7 bases, leaving 16 bases not matched to a gene. Germline CDR1 reads LGHNA; CDR2 reads YNFKEQ. This CDR3 spans 17 amino acids. CDR3 amino acids: CASSQTTGDVAFFEAFF. Here the CDR3 DNA reads TGTGCCAGCAGCCAAACAACAGGGGATGTCGCTTTCTTTGAAGCTTTCTTT.

This clone was seen only once. The chain recombines TRBV15 with TRBJ1-1; no clear D gene. The germline V gene has CDR1 LNHNV and CDR2 YYDKDF (reference sequence). The CDR3 contains 14 residues. Trimming took off 0 bases at V and 2 bases at J, with 7 bases between the two ends. The CDR3 bases are TGTGCCACCAGCAGAGATCTCAGTAACACTGAAGCTTTCTTT. It yields the protein CATSRDLSNTEAFF.

This chain links TRBV19 with TRBJ1-4; no reliable D call. The germline CDR1 and CDR2 sequences are LNHDA and SQIVND (reference sequence). V was clipped by 0 bases and J by 0 bases, with 11 bases between them. The CDR3 is made up of 17 amino acids. CDR3 amino acids: CASSIDRRRTTNEKLFF. The CDR3 DNA reads TGTGCCAGTAGTATAGATCGGCGGCGGACAACTAATGAAAAACTGTTTTTT.